The rows below give T cell receptor beta chains drawn from one sample of a study of blood T cell repertoires in COVID-19. Method: immunoSEQ multiplex PCR; TCRdb's copy keeps in-frame clones and lacks some. The sample lists about 240,000 clones; around 87% were seen once. The sequenced sample was peripheral blood. The origin of the receptors is a woman in her 70s with active or convalescent COVID-19. Both conserved end residues are part of each CDR3. The order of the fields is J gene, clone size, D gene, V gene, CDR3 DNA, CDR3 protein. A D gene is named only where the DNA matches it firmly. Clone size, where shown, is once, few, many, or a class for clones that have expanded.

>TRBJ1-3|once|.|TRBV7-2
TGTGCCAGCAGCTTAGGGGGGCATTCTGGAAACACCATATATTTT
CASSLGGHSGNTIYF
>TRBJ1-4|.|TRBD1|TRBV19
TGTGCCAGCGGGCAGGACCAGGGGGTTAATGAAAAACTGTTTTTT
CASGQDQGVNEKLFF
>TRBJ1-3|.|TRBD1|TRBV18
TGTGCCAGCTCACCACCGTGGGGGACAGGGGCAGGAAACACCATATATTTT
CASSPPWGTGAGNTIYF
>TRBJ1-6|.|.|TRBV9
TGTGCCAGCACCGTTGGGTCGGGGTTAGGAGGACCCCTCCACTTT
CASTVGSGLGGPLHF
>TRBJ1-1|.|TRBD1|TRBV7-3
TGTGCCAGCAGAGAGGGGGCTCGGACTGAAGCTTTCTTT
CASREGARTEAFF
>TRBJ2-7|.|TRBD1|TRBV11-2
TGTGCCAGCAGCGGGACAGGGCCTACCTACGAGCAGTACTTC
CASSGTGPTYEQYF
>TRBJ1-1|.|.|TRBV3-1/TRBV3-2
TGTGCCAGCAGCCAAGCAGGGCGGACCATGAACACTGAAGCTTTCTTT
CASSQAGRTMNTEAFF
>TRBJ1-2|.|.|TRBV24-1
TGTGCCACCAGTGATCCCACAGGGTATGCCCCTGGCTACACCTTC
CATSDPTGYAPGYTF
>TRBJ2-7|.|TRBD1|TRBV29-1
TGCAGCGTGACAGGGAATAACTACGAGCAGTACTTC
CSVTGNNYEQYF
>TRBJ2-5|.|TRBD1|TRBV10-3
TGTGCCATCAGTGCACCCCGGGACAGGGAATCGGAGACCCAGTACTTC
CAISAPRDRESETQYF
>TRBJ1-3|.|.|TRBV9
TGTGCCAGCAGCGTAGCTAGTCAGGGCGGAAACACCATATATTTT
CASSVASQGGNTIYF